The rows below give T cell receptor beta chains drawn from one sample of a study of identical twins. TCRdb processed the 5' RACE reads anew with MiXCR; each CDR3 protein has one entry. Of 550,000 to 800,000 distinct CDR3 sequences listed, 7.1% are singletons. These data were also reused for a study on yellow fever vaccine responses in identical twins.

The sequencing input was PBMCs. These TCRs come from a young woman in good health. Both conserved end residues are part of each CDR3. A D gene is named only where the DNA matches it firmly. Size is stated for part of the rows, as once, few or many counts, or as a class when the clone is expanded.

abundance,d_gene,j_gene,v_gene,CDR3aa,CDR3nt
few,-,TRBJ2-2,TRBV5-1,CASSLFTGDTGELFF,TGCGCCAGCAGCTTGTTTACAGGTGACACCGGGGAGCTGTTTTTT
-,-,TRBJ2-5,TRBV7-3,CASSKQGQGETQYF,TGTGCCAGCAGCAAACAGGGCCAAGGAGAGACCCAGTACTTC
few,TRBD1,TRBJ2-3,TRBV7-2,CASSRPGTVVDTQYF,TGTGCCAGCAGCCGACCCGGGACAGTCGTAGATACGCAGTATTTT
few,-,TRBJ2-5,TRBV12-3/TRBV12-4,CASSLEQGLTGQETQYF,TGTGCCAGCAGTTTGGAGCAGGGCCTGACGGGTCAAGAGACCCAGTACTTC
-,-,TRBJ2-1,TRBV28,CASSRRIGGSYNEQFF,TGTGCCAGCAGTCGCCGAATTGGGGGCTCCTACAATGAGCAGTTCTTC
few,TRBD2,TRBJ2-3,TRBV12-3/TRBV12-4,CASSFPAGYTQYF,TGTGCCAGCAGTTTCCCAGCGGGATATACGCAGTATTTT
-,TRBD2,TRBJ2-1,TRBV11-2,CASSLGTMGRGGGGNEQFF,TGTGCCAGCAGCTTAGGGACAATGGGGCGGGGGGGCGGAGGCAATGAGCAGTTCTTC
many,-,TRBJ2-1,TRBV20-1,CSAPQLGDSYNEQFF,TGCAGTGCACCCCAACTAGGGGATTCCTACAATGAGCAGTTCTTC
few,-,TRBJ1-2,TRBV12-3/TRBV12-4,CASSFYRAGYTF,TGTGCCAGCAGTTTCTACAGGGCTGGCTACACCTTC
-,-,TRBJ1-5,TRBV7-2,CASSLRWGDSNQPQHF,TGTGCCAGCAGCCTCAGGTGGGGGGATAGCAATCAGCCCCAGCATTTT
many,TRBD1,TRBJ1-5,TRBV12-3/TRBV12-4,CASSLAGGEPQHF,TGTGCCAGCAGTTTGGCAGGGGGAGAGCCCCAGCATTTT
few,-,TRBJ1-5,TRBV19,CASSITGSNQPQHF,TGTGCCAGTAGTATCACGGGAAGCAATCAGCCCCAGCATTTT
few,-,TRBJ2-1,TRBV9,CASTSERTGMVNEQFF,TGTGCCAGCACTTCTGAGCGTACGGGGATGGTCAATGAGCAGTTCTTC
few,-,TRBJ1-1,TRBV20-1,CSASYVGPGTEAFF,TGCAGTGCTAGTTACGTAGGACCAGGGACTGAAGCTTTCTTT
many,-,TRBJ2-2,TRBV3-1,CASSHGGNTGELFF,TGTGCCAGCAGCCACGGAGGGAACACCGGGGAGCTGTTTTTT
-,-,TRBJ2-5,TRBV2,CASSESTLKETQYF,TGTGCCAGCAGTGAGTCCACATTGAAAGAGACCCAGTACTTC
few,TRBD1,TRBJ2-5,TRBV29-1,CSVEDRGWYQETQYF,TGCAGCGTGGAAGACAGGGGTTGGTACCAAGAGACCCAGTACTTC
many,-,TRBJ2-7,TRBV12-3/TRBV12-4,CASSPQGGSNLYEQYF,TGTGCCAGCAGTCCCCAGGGGGGGAGCAACCTCTACGAGCAGTACTTC
few,TRBD2,TRBJ2-7,TRBV28,CASSKGLAGGSSYEQYF,TGTGCCAGCAGTAAGGGACTAGCGGGAGGTTCCTCCTACGAGCAGTACTTC
-,-,TRBJ2-1,TRBV2,CASSDFYNEQFF,TGTGCCAGCAGTGACTTTTACAATGAGCAGTTCTTC
many,-,TRBJ2-1,TRBV20-1,CSARDAGTPYNEQFF,TGCAGTGCTAGAGATGCCGGAACCCCCTACAATGAGCAGTTCTTC
-,TRBD2,TRBJ2-5,TRBV20-1,CSARGGLAGEETQYF,TGCAGTGCTAGAGGTGGTCTAGCGGGGGAAGAGACCCAGTACTTC
few,-,TRBJ2-3,TRBV12-5,CASGLGTKDSFTDTQYF,TGTGCTAGTGGTTTGGGAACAAAGGACAGCTTCACAGATACGCAGTATTTT
-,TRBD2,TRBJ2-3,TRBV20-1,CSANRGLAGATSTDTQYF,TGCAGTGCAAATCGAGGACTAGCGGGGGCAACTAGCACAGATACGCAGTATTTT
few,-,TRBJ2-1,TRBV5-1,CASSRGGGIYNEQFF,TGCGCCAGCAGTAGAGGGGGGGGTATCTACAATGAGCAGTTCTTC
many,-,TRBJ1-1,TRBV21-1,CASSLLPGRGTEAFF,TGTGCCAGCAGCCTTCTCCCAGGGAGAGGAACTGAAGCTTTCTTT
many,-,TRBJ2-3,TRBV2,CASSAQGTQYF,TGTGCCAGCAGCGCCCAGGGGACGCAGTATTTT
few,TRBD2,TRBJ2-1,TRBV5-1,CASSLVLAGAVYNEQFF,TGCGCCAGCAGCTTGGTATTAGCGGGAGCCGTATACAATGAGCAGTTCTTC
-,TRBD2,TRBJ2-5,TRBV2,CASSELAGGETQYF,TGTGCCAGCAGTGAACTAGCGGGGGGTGAGACCCAGTACTTC
-,TRBD2,TRBJ2-5,TRBV24-1,CATSERLAGGLETQYF,TGTGCCACCAGTGAGCGACTAGCGGGAGGGTTGGAGACCCAGTACTTC
few,TRBD2,TRBJ2-1,TRBV10-3,CAIKGSSGRASRHEQFF,TGTGCCATCAAGGGTTCCAGCGGGAGGGCCTCTCGCCATGAGCAGTTCTTC
-,-,TRBJ2-7,TRBV29-1,CSVDESGVGYEQYF,TGCAGCGTTGATGAGTCAGGGGTCGGTTACGAGCAGTACTTC
-,TRBD2,TRBJ2-1,TRBV7-9,CASSLPGGGNEQFF,TGTGCCAGCAGCTTGCCGGGAGGGGGCAATGAGCAGTTCTTC
few,-,TRBJ2-2,TRBV20-1,CSATARNPNTGELFF,TGCAGTGCTACCGCAAGGAATCCGAACACCGGGGAGCTGTTTTTT
-,-,TRBJ1-4,TRBV10-3,CAISDGRKADEKLFF,TGTGCCATCAGTGATGGGAGGAAGGCGGATGAAAAACTGTTTTTT
few,TRBD2,TRBJ2-3,TRBV20-1,CSATSAPDTQYF,TGCAGTGCCACTAGCGCCCCCGATACGCAGTATTTT
-,-,TRBJ2-7,TRBV19,CASSITLAYEQYF,TGTGCCAGTAGTATTACACTGGCGTACGAGCAGTACTTC
many,-,TRBJ2-2,TRBV7-9,CASSPDSSRVAGELFF,TGTGCCAGCAGCCCGGACAGCTCTCGAGTTGCCGGGGAGCTGTTTTTT
few,-,TRBJ2-1,TRBV24-1,CATSDSGLLNEQFF,TGTGCCACCAGTGATTCGGGCCTACTCAATGAGCAGTTCTTC
-,TRBD2,TRBJ2-5,TRBV29-1,CSTGLAGAFGETQYF,TGCAGCACCGGACTAGCGGGAGCGTTTGGCGAGACCCAGTACTTC
few,-,TRBJ1-1,TRBV3-1,CASSQERREAFF,TGTGCCAGCAGCCAAGAGAGGAGAGAGGCTTTCTTT
many,-,TRBJ1-2,TRBV12-3/TRBV12-4,CASSFETFGYTF,TGTGCCAGCAGTTTCGAGACATTTGGCTACACCTTC
few,-,TRBJ2-3,TRBV10-3,CANRAGLNTDTQYF,TGTGCCAACCGGGCAGGACTGAACACAGATACGCAGTATTTT